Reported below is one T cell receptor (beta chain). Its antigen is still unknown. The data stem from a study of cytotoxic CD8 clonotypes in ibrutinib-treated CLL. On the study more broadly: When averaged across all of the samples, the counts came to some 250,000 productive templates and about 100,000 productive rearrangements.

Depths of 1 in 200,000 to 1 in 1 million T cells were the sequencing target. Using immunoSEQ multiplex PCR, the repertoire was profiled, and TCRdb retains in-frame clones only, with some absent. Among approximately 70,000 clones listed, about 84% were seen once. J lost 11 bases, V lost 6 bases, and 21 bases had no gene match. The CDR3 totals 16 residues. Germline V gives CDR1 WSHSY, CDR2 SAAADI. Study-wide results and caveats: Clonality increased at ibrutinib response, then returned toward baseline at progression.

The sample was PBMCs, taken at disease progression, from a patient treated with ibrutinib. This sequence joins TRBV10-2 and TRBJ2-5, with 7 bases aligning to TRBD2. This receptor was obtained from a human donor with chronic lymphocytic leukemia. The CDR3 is CASRVPLGEGHEEQYF. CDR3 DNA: TGCGCCAGCAGGGTCCCTTTAGGGGAGGGCCATGAAGAGCAGTACTTC.